Presented here are 25 T cell receptor beta chains from one specimen sequenced in a study of cytomegalovirus exposure and HLA in healthy donors. Use of 60 Vbeta and 13 Jbeta primers characterized the PCR. Some clones are missing from TCRdb's copy, which holds only in-frame ones; the method was immunoSEQ multiplex PCR. The sample has some 74,000 clones, around 80% seen once. Sequenced material: PBMCs. These receptors were taken from a male donor in good health and CMV-seronegative.

This sequence joins TRBV30 and TRBJ1-2; 9 nucleotides match TRBD1. Germline V CDR1 and CDR2: GTSNPN, SVGIG (reference sequence). V shed 4 bases, J shed 7 bases, and the junction held 7 bases outside the gene matches. This CDR3 is built from 13 residues. CDR3 DNA: TGTGCCTGGACCCCGGACAGGGGAGGTGGCTACACCTTC. Amino acids: CAWTPDRGGGYTF.

The rearrangement uses TRBV2 and TRBJ2-3, with a possible D match to TRBD2 (7 bases). This CDR3 has 15 amino acids. The V end was cut by 2 bases, the J end by 8 bases, with 17 bases between. Germline V CDR1 and CDR2: SNHLY, FYNNEI. The CDR3 here is CASSEYREGGSTQYF. The CDR3 region has the DNA TGTGCCAGCAGTGAATACAGGGAGGGGGGGAGTACGCAGTATTTT.

The V and J genes are TRBV15 and TRBJ1-1; 8 bases are shared with TRBD1. J was trimmed by 5 bases and V by 5 bases; bases with no gene match: 10. There are 15 residues in the CDR3. Germline CDR1 is LNHNV and CDR2 is YYDKDF (reference sequence). CDR3 sequence reads: CATSAIGQGRTEAFF. Here the CDR3 DNA reads TGTGCCACCAGCGCTATCGGACAGGGTCGAACTGAAGCTTTCTTT.

This clone was detected once. The rearrangement uses TRBV7-3 and TRBJ2-5, with a tentative D call TRBD1 (7 bases). The V and J ends lost 2 bases and 0 bases respectively, with 10 bases between them. Germline assignment: CDR1 SGHTA and CDR2 FQGTGA. The CDR3 consists of 15 residues. CDR3 sequence: CASSLGGGDQETQYF. The CDR3 nucleotides read TGTGCCAGCAGCTTAGGAGGGGGCGACCAAGAGACCCAGTACTTC.

The chain uses TRBV11-2 and TRBJ2-7; 7 nucleotides match TRBD2. Germline V gene data show CDR1 as SGHAT and CDR2 as FQNNGV. V gave up 4 bases and J gave up 3 bases; unmatched junction bases: 12. The CDR3 is 16 residues long. CDR3 DNA sequence: TGTGCCAGCAGCTCCCGGCGGGGGTCAGAGCTCTACGAGCAGTACTTC. Its protein product is CASSSRRGSELYEQYF.

The V call is TRBV9, the J call TRBJ1-3; no clear D. Trimming stripped 3 bases from V and 2 bases from J, with 12 bases between. Germline CDR1 is SGDLS and CDR2 is YYNGEE. The CDR3 has 15 residues. CDR3 in DNA: TGTGCCAGCAGCGCCACAACTACACCTGGAAACACCATATATTTT. It translates to CASSATTTPGNTIYF.

The chain employs TRBV4-2 and TRBJ2-7, with 11 bases fitting TRBD2. The V segment lost 0 bases and the J segment 3 bases; nucleotides outside the gene matches: 10. The CDR3 consists of 18 residues. Germline-derived CDR1 and CDR2 are LGHNA and YNFKEQ. CDR3 region: CASSQDHSGRALYYEQYF. The CDR3 DNA follows: TGTGCCAGCAGCCAAGATCATAGCGGGAGGGCCCTTTACTACGAGCAGTACTTC.

The gene calls are TRBV29-1 and TRBJ2-7, with 8 bases identical to TRBD1. CDR1 and CDR2 from the germline V gene are SQVTM and ANQGSEA. This CDR3 has 12 residues. Trimming cost V 4 bases and J 5 bases; bases outside gene matches: 4. The CDR3 DNA reads TGCAGCGTTGTAGAGACAGGGGACGAGCAGTACTTC. It specifies CSVVETGDEQYF.

The chain is built from TRBV21-1 and TRBJ2-7; the table's D call, TRBD2, has no DNA check behind it. TRBV21-1 is deemed a pseudogene. The CDR3 is 18 amino acids. The CDR3 reads CASSKGCGVPLTYYEQYF. The DNA for the CDR3 is TGTGCCAGCAGCAAAGGCTGCGGGGTCCCCCTCACATACTACGAGCAGTACTTC.

This CDR3 is CASSLTGNTEAFF. The CDR3 DNA reads TGTGCCAGCAGCTTAACGGGGAACACTGAAGCTTTCTTT. The chain joins TRBV7-2 to TRBJ1-1; D remains ambiguous. The CDR3 contains 13 residues. The V end was cut by 2 bases, the J end by 1 base, with 5 bases between. From germline, CDR1 is SGHTA and CDR2 FQGNSA.

V usage is TRBV7-6 and J usage is TRBJ1-1; tentative D call: TRBD1 (6 bases). The V gene lost 5 bases and the J gene lost 0 bases, with 13 bases spanning the gap. Germline assignment: CDR1 SGHVS and CDR2 FNYEAQ. The CDR3 spans 15 residues. CDR3 protein: CASSPYTGMNTEAFF. CDR3 DNA: TGTGCCAGCAGCCCTTATACAGGGATGAACACTGAAGCTTTCTTT.

The rearrangement uses TRBV10-3 and TRBJ2-7; TRBD1 aligns across 8 bases. With 0 bases clipped from V and 9 bases from J, the junction kept 7 bases outside the gene matches. Germline V gives CDR1 ENHRY, CDR2 SYGVKD. The CDR3 has 14 amino acids. For the CDR3, the DNA is TGTGCCATCAGTGAGTCTGGGCAGGGGGCCGGGCAGTACTTC. Its protein is CAISESGQGAGQYF.

This sequence joins TRBV5-1 and TRBJ1-2; D is undetermined. Germline CDR1 SGHRS, CDR2 YFSETQ. V was cut by 0 bases and J by 4 bases, with 10 bases left in between. This CDR3 has 14 amino acids. The CDR3 loop reads CASSLGTTVYGYTF. The CDR3 DNA reads TGCGCCAGCAGCTTGGGTACAACAGTCTATGGCTACACCTTC.

This rearrangement joins TRBV6-5 to TRBJ1-1, with D possibly matching TRBD1 (5 bases). The CDR3 covers 13 residues. In germline, CDR1 is MNHEY, CDR2 SVGAGI. V was pared by 6 bases and J by 1 base, with 9 bases between. CDR3 sequence reads: CASRLTGNTEAFF. The CDR3 DNA sequence: TGTGCCAGCAGGTTAACAGGGAACACTGAAGCTTTCTTT.

The J gene is TRBJ2-3, the V gene TRBV5-8; no firm D call. Trimming removed 4 bases at V and 7 bases at J, with 13 bases between. The CDR3 sequence is 13 residues long. Looked up from germline, CDR1 is SGHTS and CDR2 is YDEGEE. The CDR3 region is CASSPSSHNTQYF. The CDR3 DNA sequence: TGTGCCAGCAGCCCTTCGTCCCACAATACGCAGTATTTT.

The chain uses TRBV25-1 and TRBJ1-4; D gene unclear. The CDR3 has 12 residues. Between the trimmed V and J ends, which lost 6 bases and 6 bases, there was a span of 8 bases. CDR1 and CDR2 (germline): MGHDK, SYGVNS. CDR3 bases: TGTGCCAGCAGGGGCGGGTATGAAAAACTGTTTTTT. It is translated as CASRGGYEKLFF.

This clone appeared once. At one end, the junction sequence differs from germline, possibly due to a read error. The chain couples TRBV7-9 to TRBJ1-5; the match to TRBD1 covers 7 bases. Germline V gene data show CDR1 as SEHNR and CDR2 as FQNEAQ (reference sequence). The CDR3 is made up of 16 amino acids. CDR3 nucleotide sequence: TGTGCCAGCAGCTCCCTACAAGACAGGGACGGTCAGCCCCAGAATTTT. It yields the protein CASSSLQDRDGQPQNF. Full variable domain (missing parts from reference TRBV7-9 and TRBJ1-5): DTGVSQNPRHKITKRGQNVTFRCDPISEHNRLYWYRQTLGQGPEFLTYFQNEAQLEKSRLLSDRFSAERPKGSFSTLEIQRTEQGDSAMYLCASSSLQDRDGQPQNFGDGTRLSIL.

This chain joins TRBV9 and TRBJ2-3; D unclear. The CDR3 loop spans 12 amino acids. The germline V gene encodes CDR1 SGDLS and CDR2 YYNGEE. V was clipped by 0 bases and J by 8 bases, with 7 bases between them. The CDR3 coding sequence is TGTGCCAGCAGCGTAGCTGGCGGTACGCAGTATTTT. Encoded protein: CASSVAGGTQYF.

This chain links TRBV28 with TRBJ1-2; 8 bases match TRBD1. Germline loops: CDR1 MDHEN, CDR2 SYDVKM. Trimming removed 8 bases from V and 2 bases from J; junction bases left unmatched: 10. The CDR3 consists of 15 residues. This CDR3 reads CASGFDRGRNYGYTF. For the CDR3, the DNA is TGTGCCAGCGGATTCGACAGGGGTAGAAACTATGGCTACACCTTC.

The chain has TRBV7-9 and TRBJ2-3; possibly TRBD1 for D (5 bases). This CDR3 contains 15 residues. Germline loops: CDR1 SEHNR, CDR2 FQNEAQ (reference sequence). Trimming cost V 6 bases and J 6 bases, with 19 bases left between them. The CDR3 protein is CASRPPFRVGDTQYF. CDR3 nucleotides: TGTGCCAGCAGGCCCCCCTTCAGGGTCGGTGATACGCAGTATTTT.

The gene calls are TRBV30 and TRBJ2-3, with TRBD2 matching over 10 bases. Germline trimming cut 3 bases from V and 6 bases from J; bases unmatched to any gene: 18. The CDR3 contains 18 residues. Germline CDR1 GTSNPN, CDR2 SVGIG (reference sequence). The CDR3 here is CAWSGPRKKRGGLDTQYF. The DNA of the CDR3 is TGTGCCTGGAGCGGGCCTCGAAAGAAGCGGGGGGGCCTCGATACGCAGTATTTT.

This clone was seen only once. A read error may account for a junction end that differs from germline. The chain links TRBV9 to TRBJ1-5; TRBD1 matches 8 bases. The length of the CDR3 is 15 residues. The germline V gene encodes CDR1 SGDLS and CDR2 YYNGEE. DNA of the CDR3: TGTGCCAGCAGCCTAGAAGGACAGGGAAGTCAGCCCCAGAATTTT. Translated: CASSLEGQGSQPQNF.

This clone has just a few counts. The rearrangement links TRBV5-1 to TRBJ2-3; tentatively, D is TRBD2 (5 bases). This CDR3 comprises 15 residues. Germline-derived CDR1 and CDR2 are SGHRS and YFSETQ. Between the trimmed V and J ends, which lost 0 bases and 6 bases, there was a span of 14 bases. CDR3 sequence reads: CASSLEDPGGDTQYF. CDR3 sequence (DNA): TGCGCCAGCAGCTTGGAGGACCCGGGCGGGGATACGCAGTATTTT.

The chain links TRBV30 to TRBJ1-1, with 9 bases matching TRBD1. The ends lost 3 bases at V and 5 bases at J; junction bases unmatched: 4. CDR3 size: 13 residues. From germline, CDR1 is GTSNPN and CDR2 SVGIG (reference sequence). The CDR3 is CAWREDRGTEAFF. CDR3 nucleotide sequence: TGTGCCTGGAGAGAGGACAGGGGTACTGAAGCTTTCTTT.

V gene TRBV30 combines with J gene TRBJ1-3; D ambiguous. Germline V gives CDR1 GTSNPN, CDR2 SVGIG (reference sequence). V lost 0 bases and J 4 bases, leaving 10 bases between the germline ends. The CDR3 is 14 residues long. In DNA, the CDR3 is TGTGCCTGGAGTGTACATACAGCCGGAAACACCATATATTTT. As protein: CAWSVHTAGNTIYF.